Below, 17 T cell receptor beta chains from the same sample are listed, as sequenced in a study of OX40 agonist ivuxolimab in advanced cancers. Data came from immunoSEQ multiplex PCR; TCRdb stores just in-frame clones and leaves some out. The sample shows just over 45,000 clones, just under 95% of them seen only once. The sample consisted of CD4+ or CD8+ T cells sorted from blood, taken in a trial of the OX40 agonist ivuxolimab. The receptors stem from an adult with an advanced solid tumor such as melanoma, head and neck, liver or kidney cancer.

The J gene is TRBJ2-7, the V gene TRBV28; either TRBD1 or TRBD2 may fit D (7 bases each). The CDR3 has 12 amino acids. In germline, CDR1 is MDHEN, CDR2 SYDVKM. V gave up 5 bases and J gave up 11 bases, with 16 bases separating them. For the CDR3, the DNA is TGTGCCAGCAGTCGCGGACTAGGACAGGAGTACTTC. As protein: CASSRGLGQEYF.

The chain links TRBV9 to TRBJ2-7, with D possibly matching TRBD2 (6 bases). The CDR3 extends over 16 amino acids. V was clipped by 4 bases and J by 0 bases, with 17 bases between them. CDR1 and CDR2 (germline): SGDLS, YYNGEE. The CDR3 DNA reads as TGTGCCAGCAGCCAAGAAGGGGCGGGGCTCTCCTACGAGCAGTACTTC. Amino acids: CASSQEGAGLSYEQYF. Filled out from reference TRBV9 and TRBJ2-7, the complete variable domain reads DSGVTQTPKHLITATGQRVTLRCSPRSGDLSVYWYQQSLDQGLQFLIQYYNGEERAKGNILERFSAQQFPDLHSELNLSSLELGDSALYFCASSQEGAGLSYEQYFGPGTRLTVT.

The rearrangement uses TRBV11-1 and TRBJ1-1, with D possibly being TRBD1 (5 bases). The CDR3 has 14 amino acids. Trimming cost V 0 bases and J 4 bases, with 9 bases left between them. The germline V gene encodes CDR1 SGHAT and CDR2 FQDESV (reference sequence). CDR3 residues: CASSLAPGPTEAFF. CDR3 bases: TGTGCCAGCAGCTTAGCACCAGGGCCCACTGAAGCTTTCTTT.

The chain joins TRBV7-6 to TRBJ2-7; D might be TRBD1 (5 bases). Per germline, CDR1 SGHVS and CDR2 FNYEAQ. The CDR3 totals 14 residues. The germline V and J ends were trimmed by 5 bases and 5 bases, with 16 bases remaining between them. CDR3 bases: TGTGCCAGCAGCCGTGGTGGCAGGGCCCACGAGCAGTACTTC. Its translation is CASSRGGRAHEQYF.

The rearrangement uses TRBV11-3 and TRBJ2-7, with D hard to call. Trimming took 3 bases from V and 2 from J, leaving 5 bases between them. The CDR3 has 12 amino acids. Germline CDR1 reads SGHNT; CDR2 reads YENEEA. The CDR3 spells CASSFSTYEQYF. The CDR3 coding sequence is TGTGCCAGCAGCTTTTCCACCTACGAGCAGTACTTC.

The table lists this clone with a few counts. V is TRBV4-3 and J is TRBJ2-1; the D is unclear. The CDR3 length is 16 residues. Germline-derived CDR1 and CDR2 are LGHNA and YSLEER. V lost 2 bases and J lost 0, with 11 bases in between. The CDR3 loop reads CASSQFYASSYNEQFF. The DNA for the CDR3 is TGCGCCAGCAGCCAATTTTACGCGAGCTCCTACAATGAGCAGTTCTTC.

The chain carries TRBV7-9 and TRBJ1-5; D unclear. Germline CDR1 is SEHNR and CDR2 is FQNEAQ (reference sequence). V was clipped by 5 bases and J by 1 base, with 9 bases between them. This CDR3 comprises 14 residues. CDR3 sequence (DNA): TGTGCCAGCAGCGCGGGAGGGAGCAATCAGCCCCAGCATTTT. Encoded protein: CASSAGGSNQPQHF. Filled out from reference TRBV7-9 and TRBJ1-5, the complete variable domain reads DTGVSQNPRHKITKRGQNVTFRCDPISEHNRLYWYRQTLGQGPEFLTYFQNEAQLEKSRLLSDRFSAERPKGSFSTLEIQRTEQGDSAMYLCASSAGGSNQPQHFGDGTRLSIL.

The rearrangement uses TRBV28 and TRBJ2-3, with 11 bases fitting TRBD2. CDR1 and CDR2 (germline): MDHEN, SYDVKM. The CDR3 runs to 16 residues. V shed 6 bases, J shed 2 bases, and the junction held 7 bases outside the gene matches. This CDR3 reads CASRPLSGRDTDTQYF. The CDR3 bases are TGTGCCAGCAGACCCCTTAGCGGGAGGGACACAGATACGCAGTATTTT.

CDR3 sequence: CASSSPRRGLTGELFF. The CDR3 coding sequence is TGTGCCAGCAGTTCTCCTCGCAGGGGGCTCACCGGGGAGCTGTTTTTT. This sequence joins TRBV6-5 and TRBJ2-2; 8 nucleotides agree with TRBD1. The V gene end was trimmed by 4 bases and the J gene end by 4 bases; junction bases not matched to a gene: 8. This CDR3 contains 16 residues. Germline values: CDR1 MNHEY, CDR2 SVGAGI.

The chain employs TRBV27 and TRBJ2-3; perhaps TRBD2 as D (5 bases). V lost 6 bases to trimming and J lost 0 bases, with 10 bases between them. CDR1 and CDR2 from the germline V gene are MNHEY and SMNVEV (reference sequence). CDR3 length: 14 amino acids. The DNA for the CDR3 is TGTGCCAGCAGACAAACGGGGAGCACAGATACGCAGTATTTT. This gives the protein CASRQTGSTDTQYF.

CDR3 sequence: CAWSVLRGRGYGYTF. CDR3 sequence (DNA): TGTGCCTGGAGTGTACTTCGGGGTAGAGGGTATGGCTACACCTTC. The chain recombines TRBV30 with TRBJ1-2, with D unresolved. CDR3 length: 15 amino acids. V was pared by 0 bases and J by 5 bases, with 16 bases between. The germline gives CDR1 GTSNPN, CDR2 SVGIG (reference sequence).

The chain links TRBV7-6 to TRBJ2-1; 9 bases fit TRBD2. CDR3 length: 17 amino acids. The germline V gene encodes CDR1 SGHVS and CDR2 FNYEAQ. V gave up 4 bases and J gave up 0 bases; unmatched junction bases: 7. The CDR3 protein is CASSWGLAESSYNEQFF. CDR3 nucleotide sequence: TGTGCCAGCAGCTGGGGACTAGCTGAGAGCTCCTACAATGAGCAGTTCTTC.

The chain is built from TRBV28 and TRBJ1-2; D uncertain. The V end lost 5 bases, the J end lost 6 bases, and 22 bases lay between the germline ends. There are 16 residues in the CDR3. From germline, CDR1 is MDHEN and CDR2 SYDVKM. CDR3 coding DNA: TGTGCCAGCAGTCCCTCACGGGCAGCCGCACCTGATGGCTACACCTTC. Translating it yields CASSPSRAAAPDGYTF.

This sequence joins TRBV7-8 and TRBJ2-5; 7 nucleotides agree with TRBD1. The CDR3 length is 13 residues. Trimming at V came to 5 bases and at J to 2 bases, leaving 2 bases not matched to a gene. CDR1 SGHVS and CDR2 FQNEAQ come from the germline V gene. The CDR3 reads CASSPGQQETQYF. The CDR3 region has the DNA TGTGCCAGCAGCCCGGGACAGCAAGAGACCCAGTACTTC.

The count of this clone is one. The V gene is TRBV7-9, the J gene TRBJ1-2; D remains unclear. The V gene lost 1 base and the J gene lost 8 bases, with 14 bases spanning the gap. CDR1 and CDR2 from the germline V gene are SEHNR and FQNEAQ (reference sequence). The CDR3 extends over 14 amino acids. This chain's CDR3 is CASSLGLPYGGYTF. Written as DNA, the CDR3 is TGTGCCAGCAGCTTAGGTCTTCCGTATGGAGGCTACACCTTC.

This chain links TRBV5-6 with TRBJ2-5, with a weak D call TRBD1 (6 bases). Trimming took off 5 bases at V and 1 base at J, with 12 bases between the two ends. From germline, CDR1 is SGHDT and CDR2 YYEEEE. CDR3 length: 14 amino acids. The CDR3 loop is CASSMQDSQETQYF. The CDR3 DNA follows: TGTGCCAGCAGTATGCAGGACAGCCAAGAGACCCAGTACTTC.

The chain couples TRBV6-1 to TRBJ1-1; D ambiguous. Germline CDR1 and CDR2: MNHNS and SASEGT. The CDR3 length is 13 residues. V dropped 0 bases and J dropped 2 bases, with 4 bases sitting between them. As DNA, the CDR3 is TGTGCCAGCAGTGAAGCCAGAAACACTGAAGCTTTCTTT. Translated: CASSEARNTEAFF.